This T cell receptor beta chain was found in a study of blood T cells in healthy people across ages (dated by TCRdb to about 2015). About the study as a whole: Template switching captured roughly one uniquely barcoded TCR beta cDNA molecule per two T cells in model experiments. To track age-related changes in TCR beta repertoire diversity, the study relied on deep sequencing normalized with unique cDNA molecular identifiers. Four age groups were formed from the donors: young (average 16 years), middle-aged (roughly 38), aged (approximately 60) and long-lived (more than 75). To avoid experimental bias, donors of different ages were distributed randomly across sequencing lanes. For two donors (one aged 18 to 29 and one aged 80 or older), the study analyzed two additional independent replicas of 1 million unique cDNA reads from the same blood draw. Paper-wide results and their limitations: There was a strong correlation between observed TCR beta diversity and the percentage of naive T cells measured by flow cytometry. Because profiling used bulk unsorted PBMCs, naive and antigen-experienced compartments could not be compared conclusively. As age increased, observed TCR beta diversity per million T cells dropped in a roughly linear way, and a significant reduction was already evident by age 40. Compared with the aged group, more naive CD4+ T cells, fewer expanded clones and increased TCR diversity were shown by the long-lived group, suggesting age selection. Because the CMV infection status of the donors was unknown, age-related changes in expanded clonotypes may potentially have been confounded. Total diversity estimates from one million sequenced T cells were considered lower bounds and underestimates.

Taken from cysteine to phenylalanine, the CDR3 has 16 residues. Of all the DNA, just the CDR3 is kept, 48 bases in frame from base 1. The germline ends are 14 bases apart after V is trimmed by 2 bases and J by 3 bases. CDR1 ENHRY and CDR2 SYGVKD were looked up in the germline V gene. Details on this clonotype: Its antigen specificity is not known. Per-nucleotide qualities are absent, and no much larger clonotype sits a single base away.

Receptors were amplified or captured by 5' RACE. Sequencing took place on an Illumina HiSeq 2500. A second PCR of roughly 7 to 11 cycles was performed with a sample-barcoded 5' primer and a J-beta primer mix. A template-switch 5' adaptor carrying 12 random nucleotides introduced a unique molecular identifier onto each TCR beta cDNA molecule. At least 2.5 million CDR3-containing paired-end reads were obtained from each sample. The Mint cDNA synthesis kit, primed by a TRBC-specific oligonucleotide, was used to synthesize first-strand cDNA from all RNA. After uracil-DNA glycosylase treatment, a first 18-cycle PCR used universal primers M1SS and BC2_uni_R on all cDNA. From the authors' description of their analysis: Normalization of each sample was performed by random selection of 1 million high-quality reads, each carrying a distinct molecular identifier. Reads with shared molecular identifiers were discarded instead of being binned into consensus sequences. CDR3 identification, clonotype clustering and error correction used MiTCR with a Q25 quality threshold and the strictest error-elimination algorithm. A nonparametric unseen species model using Euler transformation provided a lower-bound estimate of total TCR beta diversity. TCRdb reprocessed the public reads (quality trimming at Q25 with fastp, clone calling with MiXCR) and kept in-frame beta chains. One record per CDR3 amino acid sequence lists the most common genes and DNA. The V and J calls here are based on TCRdb, not the publication. Present in this sample are approximately 850,000 distinct CDR3 sequences, roughly 60% of which were seen just once. Approximately 21% of the sample goes to the ten largest clones.

The donors were roughly 39 Caucasian individuals from Russia, aged about 6 to 100 years, who were systemically healthy. About 9.1 milliliters of peripheral blood were collected from each donor into EDTA-treated Vacutainer tubes. Ficoll-Paque density-gradient centrifugation was used to isolate PBMCs, with at least 6 million obtained per sample. Total RNA was extracted from PBMCs with Trizol reagent, with at least 6 micrograms obtained per sample. The percentages of naive CD45RAhigh/CD27high T cells were determined by flow cytometry on a PBMC aliquot from every donor. The source material was blood. The sequence is built from TRBV10-3 and TRBJ2-1; the best D guess is TRBD1, with 6 bases matching. This TCR derives from a man under 40 in good health. The nucleotides are TGTGCCATCAGTGAGACCGCCAGAGGGGGCTACAATGAGCAGTTCTTC. Its coded protein is CAISETARGGYNEQFF.